These 17 T cell receptor beta chains were sequenced from one sample in a study of shared clonotypes between healthy human individuals. Sequenced by immunoSEQ multiplex PCR; TCRdb stores in-frame clones only, minus some. Here the sample spans some 660,000 clones, more than 70% being singletons. Specimen: memory CD4+ T cells sorted from blood. Subset of the sample: CD45RA-negative fraction. The receptors derive from a woman in her twenties or thirties in good health.

The chain joins TRBV18 to TRBJ1-5; perhaps TRBD1 as D (5 bases). Trimming cost V 5 bases and J 3 bases, with 11 bases left between them. Germline lookup yields CDR1 KGHSH and CDR2 LQKENI. This CDR3 comprises 14 residues. In nucleotides, the CDR3 is TGTGCCAGCTCATTGGGACTTGACAATCAGCCCCAGCATTTT. This codes for CASSLGLDNQPQHF.

The chain couples TRBV29-1 to TRBJ1-2; 7 nucleotides align to TRBD1. From germline, CDR1 is SQVTM and CDR2 ANQGSEA. The J segment lost 4 bases and the V segment lost 6 bases, leaving 11 bases of the junction unmatched. This CDR3 contains 14 residues. CDR3: CSVLGQASLYGYTF. As DNA, the CDR3 is TGCAGCGTACTCGGACAGGCCTCACTCTATGGCTACACCTTC.

The chain employs TRBV10-2 and TRBJ2-2; 7 bases are a match to TRBD2. The germline gives CDR1 WSHSY, CDR2 SAAADI. The length of the CDR3 is 16 residues. J lost 7 bases, V lost 11 bases, and 19 bases had no gene match. For the CDR3, the DNA is TGCGCCGGCCAAGGAGGGACTACTTTGAATGGCGGGGAGCTGTTTTTT. It specifies CAGQGGTTLNGGELFF.

The chain combines TRBV28 with TRBJ1-4; the D gene is possibly TRBD1 (6 bases). V lost 3 bases and J 8 bases, leaving 31 bases between the germline ends. The germline gives CDR1 MDHEN, CDR2 SYDVKM. This CDR3 is 20 amino acids long. Written as DNA, the CDR3 is TGTGCCAGCAGTTTGCCACCTGTATACCGGGCCCTCGACGGGGGCGAAAAACTGTTTTTT. Protein: CASSLPPVYRALDGGEKLFF.

This clone was recorded only once. The chain joins TRBV25-1 to TRBJ2-7; D perhaps matches TRBD2 (6 bases). The CDR3 totals 14 residues. V lost 2 bases and J 5 bases, leaving 13 bases between the germline ends. CDR1 is MGHDK, CDR2 SYGVNS, per germline. The DNA of the CDR3 is TGTGCCAGCAGTGAAGGGACTTCCACCGACGAGCAGTACTTC. This gives the protein CASSEGTSTDEQYF.

The J gene is TRBJ1-2, the V gene TRBV6-5, with D hard to call. The V and J ends lost 6 bases and 3 bases respectively, with 14 bases between them. The CDR3 is made up of 14 amino acids. The germline V gene encodes CDR1 MNHEY and CDR2 SVGAGI. The CDR3 bases are TGTGCCAGCAGATCCGTGAGTCTTGACTATGGCTACACCTTC. Its protein product is CASRSVSLDYGYTF.

The rearrangement uses TRBV6-6 and TRBJ2-1; 7 nucleotides match TRBD1. Germline CDR1 is MNHNY and CDR2 is SVGAGI (reference sequence). This CDR3 has 16 amino acids. Germline trimming cut 6 bases from V and 5 bases from J; bases unmatched to any gene: 13. The CDR3 spells CASRGRGEGADNEQFF. Here the CDR3 DNA reads TGTGCCAGCAGGGGTCGAGGCGAGGGGGCGGACAATGAGCAGTTCTTC.

J is TRBJ1-2 and V is TRBV15; D is ambiguous. The CDR3 contains 12 residues. Germline V gives CDR1 LNHNV, CDR2 YYDKDF (reference sequence). Trimming cost V 5 bases and J 4 bases, with 8 bases left between them. CDR3 nucleotide sequence: TGTGCCACCAGCCGCAATGGCTATGGCTACACCTTC. It is translated as CATSRNGYGYTF.

This clone occurred many times. This chain connects TRBV4-2 to TRBJ1-2; no clear D. The germline V and J ends were trimmed by 2 bases and 9 bases, with 10 bases remaining between them. This CDR3 comprises 12 residues. The germline V gene encodes CDR1 LGHNA and CDR2 YNFKEQ. CDR3 DNA: TGTGCCAGCAGCCAAAGTCAAGGGAGCTACACCTTC. Translation gives CASSQSQGSYTF.

This clone has just one count. The chain combines TRBV29-1 with TRBJ2-3; D not resolved. The CDR3 has 13 amino acids. Trimming pared 5 bases from V and 0 bases from J, leaving 9 bases between. CDR1 is SQVTM, CDR2 ANQGSEA, per germline. CDR3 sequence: CSVRAFSTDTQYF. The CDR3 DNA sequence: TGCAGCGTTCGCGCCTTCAGCACAGATACGCAGTATTTT.

The V call is TRBV25-1, the J call TRBJ2-2; no reliable D call. Germline CDR1 and CDR2: MGHDK and SYGVNS. Trimming took 1 base from V and 3 from J, leaving 12 bases between them. The CDR3 is made up of 16 amino acids. As DNA, the CDR3 is TGTGCCAGCAGTGAATCCACCGGGCCACACACCGGGGAGCTGTTTTTT. It translates to CASSESTGPHTGELFF.

The chain joins TRBV15 to TRBJ1-1; perhaps TRBD1 as D (6 bases). The germline CDR1 and CDR2 sequences are LNHNV and YYDKDF (reference sequence). The CDR3 totals 13 residues. Trimming cost V 2 bases and J 6 bases, with 10 bases left between them. The CDR3 region is CATSRKAGAEAFF. The CDR3 nucleotides are TGTGCCACCAGCAGAAAGGCAGGGGCTGAAGCTTTCTTT.

This chain joins TRBV5-6 and TRBJ2-5; D is ambiguous. V was trimmed by 2 bases and J by 3 bases, leaving 14 bases between them. This CDR3 comprises 15 residues. Germline assignment: CDR1 SGHDT and CDR2 YYEEEE. CDR3 bases: TGTGCCAGCAGCTTACGCTCCACCATAAAAGAGACCCAGTACTTC. Amino acids: CASSLRSTIKETQYF.

The CDR3 nucleotides read TGCGCCAGCAGCCAAGTCGTAGGAGGGGGCGATGAGACCCAGTACTTC. Encoded protein: CASSQVVGGGDETQYF. The chain couples TRBV4-1 to TRBJ2-5; tentative D call: TRBD1 (7 bases). CDR1 MGHRA and CDR2 YSYEKL come from the germline V gene. This CDR3 spans 16 amino acids. Trimming removed 1 base at V and 5 bases at J, with 17 bases between.

The rearrangement joins TRBV19 to TRBJ2-5; possibly TRBD1 for D (5 bases). Germline CDR1 reads LNHDA; CDR2 reads SQIVND (reference sequence). The CDR3 spans 14 residues. Trimming stripped 2 bases from V and 4 bases from J, with 11 bases between. CDR3 nucleotide sequence: TGTGCCAGTAGTATACAGGGTCGAGGAGAGACCCAGTACTTC. As protein: CASSIQGRGETQYF.

In this sample, this clone turned up once. The V and J genes are TRBV7-6 and TRBJ2-7; TRBD2 agrees at 8 bases. The germline CDR1 and CDR2 sequences are SGHVS and FNYEAQ. Losses at the gene ends were 0 bases for V and 6 bases for J; bases not matched to a gene: 10. The CDR3 spans 16 residues. CDR3 coding DNA: TGTGCCAGCAGCTTAGCAGTATCAGCGGGAGCGGGCGAGCAGTACTTC. It yields the protein CASSLAVSAGAGEQYF.

This clone was seen at least ten times. The rearrangement joins TRBV2 to TRBJ1-2; D unclear. Germline CDR1 and CDR2: SNHLY and FYNNEI. CDR3 length: 13 amino acids. The germline V and J ends were trimmed by 8 bases and 7 bases, with 17 bases remaining between them. CDR3: CASHTGPRGGYTF. The CDR3 bases are TGTGCCAGCCATACCGGACCGCGGGGTGGCTACACCTTC. The whole variable domain, remainder taken from reference TRBV2 and TRBJ1-2, is EPEVTQTPSHQVTQMGQEVILRCVPISNHLYFYWYRQILGQKVEFLVSFYNNEISEKSEIFDDQFSVERPDGSNFTLKIRSTKLEDSAMYFCASHTGPRGGYTFGSGTRLTVV.